This T cell receptor beta chain was retrieved from a study of CD8 T cells in ankylosing spondylitis (dated by TCRdb to the late 2010s). Regarding the complete study: To find TCR variants linked to disease, the study profiled T cell receptor beta repertoires in ankylosing spondylitis patients and healthy donors. In total, the full study cohort was made up of some 100 healthy donors and approximately 24 ankylosing spondylitis patients. Samples of peripheral blood were taken, and for ankylosing spondylitis patients, synovial fluid was collected as well. The research as a whole found: Some motif variants were previously reported in synovial fluid and blood of reactive arthritis patients, suggesting common disease-initiation mechanisms. The disease-linked clones were reported as significantly enriched in matched synovial fluid samples from ankylosing spondylitis patients. A TCR beta motif made up of several highly homologous amino acid variants appeared to be characteristic of blood from ankylosing spondylitis patients. In peripheral blood, the disease-linked clones were found at relatively low frequencies and had a CD8+ phenotype.

Cut back by 5 bases and 2 bases, the V and J ends lie 16 bases apart. According to the germline V gene, CDR1 reads SNHLY and CDR2 reads FYNNEI. Its CDR3 holds 15 amino acids, cysteine through phenylalanine. The kept DNA is CDR3 alone, 45 bases in frame from the first base. The table lists this clonotype with a few counts. The antigen it binds to is not known. One base away there is no much larger clone; base qualities are not given. The sequencer listed for this sample is Illumina HiSeq 2500. TCR beta libraries were prepared by quantitative 5'-RACE with molecular barcodes. The study's own analysis went as follows. To identify disease-linked TCR variants, a new computational method was used, one built on a probabilistic model of VDJ rearrangement. Clones were called with MiXCR by TCRdb after fastp trimmed the public reads at Q25, and only in-frame beta chains were retained. Rows are combined by CDR3 protein, so each entry shows the most common genes and DNA. TCRdb, not the original authors, processed these V and J calls. This sample gives about 220,000 distinct CDR3 sequences in total; approximately 10% of them show up just once. The leading ten clones occupy roughly 23% of the sample.

The receptor's source is a male donor with ankylosing spondylitis or in good health (not recorded which). Recombination joined TRBV2 with TRBJ2-7; the D gene is possibly TRBD2, with 7 bases matching. Material for sequencing was blood, either unsorted or a sorted T cell fraction (not recorded which). For the CDR3, the sequence is CASSPRAGATYEQYF. In nucleotides, the sequence is TGTGCCAGCAGTCCCCGCGCGGGGGCTACCTACGAGCAGTACTTC.